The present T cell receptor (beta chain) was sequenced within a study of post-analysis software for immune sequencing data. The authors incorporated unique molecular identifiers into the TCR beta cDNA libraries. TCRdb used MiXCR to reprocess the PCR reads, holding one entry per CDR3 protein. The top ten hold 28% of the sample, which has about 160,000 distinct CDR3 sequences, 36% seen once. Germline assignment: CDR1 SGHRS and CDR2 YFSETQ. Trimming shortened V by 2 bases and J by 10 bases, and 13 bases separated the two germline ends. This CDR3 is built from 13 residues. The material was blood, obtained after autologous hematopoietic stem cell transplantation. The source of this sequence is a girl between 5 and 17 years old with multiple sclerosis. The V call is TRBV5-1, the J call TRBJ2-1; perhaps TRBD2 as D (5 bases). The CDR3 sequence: CASSFAGQREQFF. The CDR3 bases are TGCGCCAGCAGCTTCGCCGGCCAGCGGGAGCAGTTCTTC.